These 10 T cell receptor beta chains originate from one sample sequenced in a study of vaccination and CD4 T cells after COVID-19. An Oncomine TCR Beta short-read assay was used to sequence the DNA from cultured CD4+ T cells. Via MiXCR, TCRdb re-called the PCR reads, giving one row per CDR3 protein. The sample has 15,000 to 20,000 distinct CDR3 sequences, around 56% seen once; the top ten hold 6% to 8.5%. For these receptors, no antigen is known. The treatment here: roughly ten-day PBMC culture with coronavirus spike peptide pools or control peptides (ViraFEST assay). The sample in question was CD4+ T cells from blood, cultured in vitro, obtained before SARS-CoV-2 vaccination. The source is a human donor who had recovered from COVID-19.

The chain joins TRBV19 to TRBJ2-1; D is unclear. The V gene's germline CDR1 is LNHDA and CDR2 SQIVND (reference sequence). Trimming took off 0 bases at V and 15 bases at J, with 18 bases between the two ends. This CDR3 is built from 14 residues. The CDR3 DNA is TGTGCCAGTAGTATAGAAACTGAAGGCAGCAGTCGGTTCTTC. Amino acid sequence: CASSIETEGSSRFF.

The chain has TRBV20-1 and TRBJ2-4, with 9 nucleotides matching TRBD1. Germline CDR1 is DFQATT and CDR2 is SNEGSKA (reference sequence). Trimming took 3 bases from V and 5 from J; bases not matched to a gene: 8. This CDR3 comprises 15 residues. The CDR3 nucleotides are TGCAGTGCTAGGTCCCGGGACAGGGCCGAAAACATTCAGTACTTC. This encodes CSARSRDRAENIQYF.

This clonotype was seen a few times. The chain uses TRBV19 and TRBJ1-2, with a possible D match to TRBD1 (6 bases). The germline V gene encodes CDR1 LNHDA and CDR2 SQIVND (reference sequence). The CDR3 has 14 residues. Trimming removed 3 bases from V and 4 bases from J, with 12 bases in between. In DNA, the CDR3 is TGTGCCAGTAGTATCGGGACACCAATCTATGGCTACACCTTC. Its protein product is CASSIGTPIYGYTF.

The V gene is TRBV12-3 or TRBV12-4, the J gene TRBJ1-6; 9 nucleotides line up with TRBD1. The CDR3 consists of 14 residues. V lost 6 bases and J lost 5; bases outside the gene matches: 2. This chain's CDR3 is CASRRTGDNSPLHF. The CDR3 bases are TGTGCCAGCAGACGGACAGGGGATAATTCACCCCTCCACTTT.

This clonotype showed up just a few times. The chain couples TRBV7-2 to TRBJ2-3; weak D call: TRBD2 (5 bases). CDR1 SGHTA and CDR2 FQGNSA come from the germline V gene. The length of the CDR3 is 15 residues. V shed 4 bases and J shed 5 bases, with 16 bases lying between them. CDR3 region: CASSSGLTRGDTQYF. For the CDR3, the DNA is TGTGCCAGCAGCTCCGGTCTCACTAGAGGAGATACGCAGTATTTT.

This clonotype was seen more than once but under ten times. This chain joins TRBV20-1 and TRBJ2-5, with D perhaps given as TRBD1 or TRBD2 (6 bases each). The germline V gene encodes CDR1 DFQATT and CDR2 SNEGSKA (reference sequence). CDR3 length equals 14 residues. Trimming removed 4 bases from V and 3 bases from J, with 15 bases in between. CDR3 bases: TGCAGTGCTACCAGACTAGGGGGAGAAGAGACCCAGTACTTC. Translating it yields CSATRLGGEETQYF.

This clonotype was observed a single time. The chain is built from TRBV7-9 and TRBJ2-2; 10 nucleotides align to TRBD1. Trimming at V came to 6 bases and at J to 0 bases, leaving 1 base not matched to a gene. This CDR3 is built from 15 residues. Germline values: CDR1 SEHNR, CDR2 FQNEAQ (reference sequence). This chain's CDR3 is CASRGQGTNTGELFF. The CDR3 DNA reads as TGTGCCAGCAGGGGACAGGGGACGAACACCGGGGAGCTGTTTTTT.

The gene calls are TRBV20-1 and TRBJ2-5, with 8 bases lining up with TRBD1. V trimming: 1 base; J trimming: 4 bases; junction bases outside the gene matches: 8. The V gene's germline CDR1 is DFQATT and CDR2 SNEGSKA (reference sequence). The CDR3 runs to 15 residues. The CDR3 loop is CSARAIGQGRETQYF. The DNA for the CDR3 is TGCAGTGCTAGAGCTATAGGACAGGGACGAGAGACCCAGTACTTC.

The J gene is TRBJ1-2, the V gene TRBV6-1; TRBD1 might be the D (6 bases). With 1 base removed from V and 8 bases from J, the gap between germline ends came to 23 bases. In germline, CDR1 is MNHNS, CDR2 SASEGT. This CDR3 comprises 17 residues. The CDR3 coding sequence is TGTGCCAGCAGTGAAGGGGTAGCCGGGACACGCCTCGGGGGCTACACCTTC. Protein: CASSEGVAGTRLGGYTF.

This clonotype was counted only a few times. The CDR3 DNA reads TGTGCCAGCAGCTCCGGGACTAGCATTTCGTCCAAAAACATTCAGTACTTC. It yields the protein CASSSGTSISSKNIQYF. The genes are TRBV7-6 and TRBJ2-4; 9 bases match TRBD2. This CDR3 is 17 amino acids long. The ends lost 4 bases at V and 2 bases at J; junction bases unmatched: 9. Germline CDR1 reads SGHVS; CDR2 reads FNYEAQ.